One TCR beta chain is described in this entry. The sample is drawn from a study of T cell changes during pregnancy in multiple sclerosis. Produced via immunoSEQ multiplex PCR; TCRdb's table is partial and in-frame only. The data hold 50,000 to 60,000 clones, with about 91% observed a single time. This CDR3 contains 17 residues. CDR1 is SGHKS, CDR2 YYEKEE, per germline (reference sequence). The V and J ends lost 3 bases and 4 bases respectively, with 19 bases between them. This sequence originates from a female donor with multiple sclerosis, enrolled in a pregnancy study. The source material was peripheral blood, sampled after pregnancy. J is TRBJ2-2 and V is TRBV5-5; a weak D match, TRBD2 (5 bases). The DNA for the CDR3 is TGTGCCAGCAGCTCCCCCGAGGGCACCCCGGGCACCGGGGAGCTGTTTTTT. It encodes CASSSPEGTPGTGELFF. Based on the CDR3 plus reference TRBV5-5 and TRBJ2-2, the full variable domain is DAGVTQSPTHLIKTRGQQVTLRCSPISGHKSVSWYQQVLGQGPQFIFQYYEKEERGRGNFPDRFSARQFPNYSSELNVNALLLGDSALYLCASSSPEGTPGTGELFFGEGSRLTVL.